This T cell receptor beta chain was identified in a study of OX40 agonist ivuxolimab in advanced cancers. Looking at the study overall: Six ivuxolimab dose levels, 0.01 to 10 mg/kg, were given intravenously every 2 weeks. Averaging around 60 years in age, with a range of about 23 to 90, the cohort was more than 75% male.

The table came from immunoSEQ multiplex PCR; TCRdb's copy has only in-frame clones and leaves some out. Altogether about 84,000 clones are present, roughly 94% being singletons, with the ten largest covering roughly 9.6%. Germline V lookup: CDR1 SGHNT, CDR2 YYREEE (reference sequence). V lost 4 bases, J lost 2 bases, and 14 bases lay in between. This CDR3 is built from 15 residues. This sample comprised CD4+ or CD8+ T cells sorted from blood, obtained in a trial of the OX40 agonist ivuxolimab. This sequence was found in an adult with an advanced solid tumor such as melanoma, head and neck, liver or kidney cancer. The J gene is TRBJ2-3, the V gene TRBV5-4; a possible D gene is TRBD2 (6 bases). CDR3 protein: CASSVLGRPTDTQYF. CDR3 in DNA: TGTGCCAGCAGCGTCTTAGGGAGGCCCACAGATACGCAGTATTTT.